This T cell receptor beta chain was identified in a study of cytomegalovirus exposure and HLA in healthy donors. Turning to this clone: Its target is unknown.

Study observations and caveats: A list of approximately 150 TCR beta chains associated with cytomegalovirus was given.

Method: immunoSEQ multiplex PCR; TCRdb's copy keeps in-frame clones and lacks some. Of 150,000 to 250,000 clones in the sample, around 84% were seen once. The donors were members of the validation cohort comprising some 130 subjects, separate from the approximately 630-subject first cohort. Germline values: CDR1 SGHNT, CDR2 YYREEE (reference sequence). The CDR3 extends over 13 amino acids. V lost 3 bases and J lost 2, with 9 bases in between. This TCR was recovered from a woman aged 30 to 39 in good health and CMV-seropositive. The sequencing input was PBMCs. The rearrangement uses TRBV5-4 and TRBJ2-7; tentative D call: TRBD1 (6 bases). The CDR3 is CASSSGDPYEQYF. CDR3 DNA sequence: TGTGCCAGCAGCTCAGGGGATCCCTACGAGCAGTACTTC.